This T cell receptor beta chain was identified in a study of vaccination effects on CD4 cells after COVID-19. Peptide-pool stimulation followed by sequencing identified expanded antigen-specific CD4+ clonotypes in the ViraFEST assay. The culture ran for about 10 days, and then CD4+ T cells were isolated. Each vaccine recipient was nucleocapsid antibody negative and had no prior SARS-CoV-2 infection. A density of roughly 2 million PBMC per well was used; these cells were cultured with around 11 IU/ml IL-2 and roughly 9.2 ug/ml peptides. Findings and limits, study-wide: Only a single clone (1 of 255 vaccine-induced clones in healthy vaccinees) cross-reacted with common cold coronaviruses.

Regarding this clone: Its antigen remains unknown.

Profiling relied on immunoSEQ multiplex PCR, and the TCRdb table lists in-frame clones only, not all of them. The sample holds around 68,000 clones, around 80% seen once. The ends were cut back, 2 bases at V and 0 bases at J, with 5 bases in the middle. Germline V CDR1 and CDR2: GTSNPN, SVGIG (reference sequence). The CDR3 runs to 13 residues. The TCR comes from a human donor who received a COVID-19 vaccine. The chain has TRBV30 and TRBJ1-3, with D unclear. This specimen consisted of CD4+ T cells from PBMCs cultured with SARS-CoV-2 spike peptides, obtained before COVID-19 vaccination. CDR3 in amino acids: CAWSSSSGNTIYF. In DNA form, the CDR3 reads TGTGCCTGGAGTTCGAGCTCTGGAAACACCATATATTTT. Together with reference TRBV30 and TRBJ1-3, the CDR3 gives the full variable domain: SQTIHQWPATLVQPVGSPLSLECTVEGTSNPNLYWYRQAAGRGLQLLFYSVGIGQISSEVPQNLSASRPQDRQFILSSKKLLLSDSGFYLCAWSSSSGNTIYFGEGSWLTVV.